The table lists the clone carrying this T cell receptor (beta chain) with a few counts. The entry originates in a study of T-cell reconstitution after alpha-beta-depleted transplantation in children. Germline V gene sequence: CDR1 LNHDA, CDR2 SQIVND (reference sequence). CDR3 length equals 17 residues. Trimming cost V 5 bases and J 2 bases; bases outside gene matches: 11. Unique molecular identifiers tagged the TCRbeta library. TCRdb re-derived calls from the PCR reads in MiXCR, one entry per CDR3 protein. The sample contains under 250,000 distinct CDR3 sequences, roughly 18% of which appear only once.

The sequence derives from a male patient between 2 and 15 years old who had a stem cell transplant for acute lymphoblastic leukemia, so the T cells may come from the graft donor. The sequencing here drew on PBMCs, mostly from graft donor cells, taken 360 days after TCRalphabeta/CD19-depleted stem cell transplant. This chain links TRBV19 with TRBJ2-1; 8 bases map to TRBD1. CDR3 coding DNA: TGTGCCAGTAGTCCACGGACAGGGCGGCAGACCTACAATGAGCAGTTCTTC. It yields the protein CASSPRTGRQTYNEQFF.